This T cell receptor beta chain was profiled in a study of OX40 agonist ivuxolimab in advanced cancers. For the study at large: Dosing consisted of intravenous ivuxolimab at 0.01 to 10 mg/kg every 2 weeks. Three patients responded partially, comprising one with hepatocellular carcinoma and two with cutaneous melanoma.

Some clones are missing from TCRdb's copy, which holds only in-frame ones; the method was immunoSEQ multiplex PCR. The table shows around 64,000 clones, with around nine tenths occurring only once. Findings of the study overall: Within 6 weeks, CD4+ and CD8+ blood T cells expanded clonally at 0.1 to 3.0 mg/kg. Researchers report that CD8+ T cells had, on average, more expanded clones than CD4+.

The germline V and J ends were trimmed by 2 bases and 6 bases, with 18 bases remaining between them. This CDR3 contains 16 residues. In germline, CDR1 is SEHNR, CDR2 FQNEAQ (reference sequence). As concerns this clone: Its target is unknown.

Sequencing was performed on CD4+ or CD8+ T cells sorted from blood, taken in a trial of the OX40 agonist ivuxolimab. This TCR came from an adult with an advanced solid tumor such as melanoma, head and neck, liver or kidney cancer. This chain links TRBV7-9 with TRBJ2-3; D is possibly TRBD2 (6 bases). The CDR3 region is CASSLQEPRAGDTQYF. The CDR3 DNA reads TGTGCCAGCAGCTTACAGGAACCTAGGGCGGGGGATACGCAGTATTTT.